The 25 T cell receptor beta chains listed next were all sequenced from one sample in a study of cytomegalovirus exposure and HLA in healthy donors. A multiplex PCR was run with 60 Vbeta primers and 13 Jbeta primers. The repertoire was sequenced with immunoSEQ multiplex PCR; TCRdb's copy has only in-frame clones and lacks some. The table has fewer than 200,000 clones, about 65% seen once. The source material was PBMCs. The receptor source for this set is a woman aged 18-35 years in good health and CMV-seropositive.

The chain has TRBV25-1 and TRBJ1-2; D may be TRBD1 (5 bases). CDR3 length: 13 residues. V lost 1 base and J 8 bases, leaving 11 bases between the germline ends. CDR1 is MGHDK and CDR2 is SYGVNS in the germline V gene. Written as DNA, the CDR3 is TGTGCCAGCAGTGAATGGGGCTTGGTGGGCTACACCTTC. Translated: CASSEWGLVGYTF.

The J gene is TRBJ2-4, the V gene TRBV4-2; 7 nucleotides line up with TRBD2. CDR1 and CDR2 (germline): LGHNA, YNFKEQ. V was clipped by 4 bases and J by 1 base; unmatched bases: 10. This CDR3 has 17 amino acids. CDR3 sequence reads: CASSPHQAGTAKNIQYF. As DNA, the CDR3 is TGTGCCAGCAGCCCCCACCAAGCGGGGACGGCCAAAAACATTCAGTACTTC.

The genes are TRBV18 and TRBJ1-2, with TRBD1 as a possible D gene (6 bases). The ends were cut back, 3 bases at V and 0 bases at J, with 14 bases in the middle. CDR3 length: 16 amino acids. Germline V lookup: CDR1 KGHSH, CDR2 LQKENI. The chain's CDR3 is CASSPIDKGANYGYTF. CDR3 in DNA: TGTGCCAGCTCACCGATAGACAAGGGGGCTAACTATGGCTACACCTTC.

The chain joins TRBV28 to TRBJ1-4, with 9 bases identical to TRBD1. Germline assignment: CDR1 MDHEN and CDR2 SYDVKM. The CDR3 is 14 amino acids. Unmatched junction bases numbered 5, after V lost 6 bases and J lost 6 bases. The CDR3 loop reads CASRPGTGYEKLFF. CDR3 coding DNA: TGTGCCAGCAGACCCGGGACAGGGTATGAAAAACTGTTTTTT. Full variable domain (missing parts from reference TRBV28 and TRBJ1-4): DVKVTQSSRYLVKRTGEKVFLECVQDMDHENMFWYRQDPGLGLRLIYFSYDVKMKEKGDIPEGYSVSREKKERFSLILESASTNQTSMYLCASRPGTGYEKLFFGSGTQLSVL.

CDR3 region: CASSHRSTDTQYF. In nucleotides, the CDR3 is TGTGCCAGCAGTCACAGGAGCACAGATACGCAGTATTTT. The V gene is TRBV27, the J gene TRBJ2-3; possible D gene TRBD1, 5 bases. This CDR3 contains 13 residues. Per the germline V gene, CDR1 is MNHEY and CDR2 is SMNVEV (reference sequence). Trimming took off 5 bases at V and 0 bases at J, with 6 bases between the two ends.

This clone appeared a few times. This chain links TRBV27 with TRBJ2-1; D is ambiguous. Germline assignment: CDR1 MNHEY and CDR2 SMNVEV (reference sequence). The CDR3 has 16 residues. The ends were cut back, 6 bases at V and 0 bases at J, with 15 bases in the middle. CDR3 protein: CASRSLRGPSYNEQFF. CDR3 nucleotide sequence: TGTGCCAGCAGATCCCTCCGCGGTCCCTCCTACAATGAGCAGTTCTTC.

This clone was recorded only once. V and J are TRBV27 and TRBJ1-2; TRBD1 matches at 7 bases. With 5 bases clipped from V and 5 bases from J, the junction kept 17 bases outside the gene matches. From germline, CDR1 is MNHEY and CDR2 SMNVEV (reference sequence). There are 17 residues in the CDR3. The CDR3 sequence is CASSKKSTGTYTYGYTF. The CDR3 DNA reads TGTGCCAGCAGTAAAAAATCGACAGGGACTTATACTTATGGCTACACCTTC.

The rearrangement joins TRBV15 to TRBJ2-5; D may be TRBD1 (6 bases). The CDR3 has 15 residues. Trimming shortened V by 9 bases and J by 0 bases, and 17 bases separated the two germline ends. Germline CDR1 is LNHNV and CDR2 is YYDKDF (reference sequence). The CDR3 DNA is TGTGCCACGACCGACCCGGACAGTAACCAAGAGACCCAGTACTTC. Protein product: CATTDPDSNQETQYF.

V gene TRBV2 combines with J gene TRBJ2-1; a possible D gene is TRBD2 (6 bases). Trimming cost V 2 bases and J 5 bases, with 13 bases left between them. The length of the CDR3 is 15 residues. Germline CDR1 and CDR2: SNHLY and FYNNEI. In DNA form, the CDR3 reads TGTGCCAGCAGTGAATGGAGGACGGGGGACAATGAGCAGTTCTTC. This encodes CASSEWRTGDNEQFF.

The chain uses TRBV9 and TRBJ2-1; 8 bases map to TRBD2. The CDR3 sequence is 18 residues long. J lost 1 base, V lost 0 bases, and 9 bases had no gene match. Germline CDR1 SGDLS, CDR2 YYNGEE. In nucleotides, the CDR3 is TGTGCCAGCAGCGTAGGTCTAGCGGGCCCGCTTTCCTACAATGAGCAGTTCTTC. Translation: CASSVGLAGPLSYNEQFF.

CDR3 region: CASSSTGWTEAFF. Here the CDR3 DNA reads TGTGCCAGCAGTTCGACAGGGTGGACTGAAGCTTTCTTT. The chain is built from TRBV27 and TRBJ1-1; 7 bases align to TRBD1. V gave up 4 bases and J gave up 5 bases; unmatched junction bases: 4. The CDR3 is 13 amino acids. Looked up from germline, CDR1 is MNHEY and CDR2 is SMNVEV (reference sequence).

V is TRBV27 and J is TRBJ1-1; D is uncertain. Germline CDR1 and CDR2: MNHEY and SMNVEV (reference sequence). Trimming stripped 3 bases from V and 4 bases from J, with 12 bases between. This CDR3 is 14 amino acids long. The CDR3 bases are TGTGCCAGCAGTTTTATCGGGGTTAGCACTGAAGCTTTCTTT. The encoded protein is CASSFIGVSTEAFF.

The sample holds one count of this clone. The chain carries TRBV5-3 and TRBJ1-5, with D perhaps matching TRBD1 (5 bases). TRBV5-3 is placed among ORFs of uncertain function. Trimming removed 1 base at V and 0 bases at J, with 11 bases between. The CDR3 consists of 16 residues. CDR3 sequence: CARSLWGDDSNQPQHF. The CDR3 DNA is TGTGCCAGAAGCTTGTGGGGGGACGATAGCAATCAGCCCCAGCATTTT.

The chain employs TRBV2 and TRBJ1-5; D not certain. V dropped 4 bases and J dropped 7 bases, with 11 bases sitting between them. The CDR3 is 13 residues long. Per germline, CDR1 SNHLY and CDR2 FYNNEI. The CDR3 is CASSGESRQPQHF. CDR3 nucleotide sequence: TGTGCCAGCAGTGGGGAGAGTCGGCAGCCCCAGCATTTT.

This clone was observed a few times. The rearrangement joins TRBV9 to TRBJ2-3; TRBD2 matches at 14 bases. The V segment lost 4 bases and the J segment 5 bases; nucleotides outside the gene matches: 6. CDR1 and CDR2 from the germline V gene are SGDLS and YYNGEE. The CDR3 is 16 residues long. CDR3 loop: CASSKGLAGAGDTQYF. The CDR3 DNA is TGTGCCAGCAGCAAGGGACTAGCGGGAGCCGGAGATACGCAGTATTTT.

This clone has only a few counts. The rearrangement uses TRBV18 and TRBJ1-4; D possibly corresponds to TRBD1 (6 bases). V was cut by 3 bases and J by 5 bases, with 13 bases left in between. The CDR3 is 15 residues long. CDR1 is KGHSH and CDR2 is LQKENI in the germline V gene. The CDR3 coding sequence is TGTGCCAGCTCACCTTATGGACAGCACAATGAAAAACTGTTTTTT. The encoded protein is CASSPYGQHNEKLFF.

This sequence joins TRBV9 and TRBJ2-2; tentatively, D is TRBD2 (6 bases). Trimming took 0 bases from V and 4 from J, leaving 10 bases between them. CDR3 length equals 15 residues. From germline, CDR1 is SGDLS and CDR2 YYNGEE. DNA of the CDR3: TGTGCCAGCAGCGTAGCGGGGGACCTCACCGGGGAGCTGTTTTTT. This translates into CASSVAGDLTGELFF.

This clone has more than one count but fewer than ten. CDR3 bases: TGTGCCAGCAGCGATCAGGATAACACTGAAGCTTTCTTT. Encoded protein: CASSDQDNTEAFF. The chain carries TRBV9 and TRBJ1-1, with D unclear. The CDR3 is 13 residues long. V lost 3 bases, J lost 2 bases, and 8 bases lay in between. Germline V gene sequence: CDR1 SGDLS, CDR2 YYNGEE.

As DNA, the CDR3 is TGCGCCAGCCAACCCGGACAGGCGGCTAACTATGGCTACACCTTC. Translated, it gives CASQPGQAANYGYTF. The chain links TRBV4-3 to TRBJ1-2; 7 bases match TRBD1. Looked up from germline, CDR1 is LGHNA and CDR2 is YSLEER. The J segment lost 0 bases and the V segment lost 8 bases, leaving 9 bases of the junction unmatched. The CDR3 has 15 residues.

This clone has just a few counts. The chain carries TRBV2 and TRBJ1-1; 8 positions agree with TRBD1. J gave up 4 bases and V 6 bases, and 7 bases lay outside the gene matches. Germline lookup yields CDR1 SNHLY and CDR2 FYNNEI. This CDR3 contains 14 residues. The chain's CDR3 is CASSTQGERTEAFF. In DNA form, the CDR3 reads TGTGCCAGCAGCACACAGGGGGAGCGCACTGAAGCTTTCTTT.

This clone was observed a handful of times. The rearrangement links TRBV6-6 to TRBJ2-2; D might be TRBD2 (6 bases). V dropped 5 bases and J dropped 5 bases, with 18 bases sitting between them. The CDR3 is 16 amino acids. CDR1 and CDR2 from the germline V gene are MNHNY and SVGAGI (reference sequence). In DNA form, the CDR3 reads TGTGCCAGCAGTCCCCTCAGGGCGGGGCTAACCGGGGAGCTGTTTTTT. It specifies CASSPLRAGLTGELFF.

The chain employs TRBV2 and TRBJ2-3; TRBD2 is a possible D gene (6 bases). CDR1 and CDR2 from the germline V gene are SNHLY and FYNNEI. This CDR3 has 15 amino acids. Trimming left V 6 bases short and J 4 bases short, with 17 bases between. The CDR3 reads CASRFNRGNADTQYF. The CDR3 DNA reads as TGTGCCAGCAGGTTCAATCGGGGGAACGCAGATACGCAGTATTTT.

The CDR3 nucleotides are TGTGCCAGCAGTGAACCCCACCGCGGGTTTTACAATGAGCAGTTCTTC. Its translation: CASSEPHRGFYNEQFF. The J gene is TRBJ2-1, the V gene TRBV2; TRBD2 is a possible D gene (5 bases). Germline loops: CDR1 SNHLY, CDR2 FYNNEI. The CDR3 covers 16 residues. V lost 2 bases to trimming and J lost 4 bases, with 15 bases between them.

This clone came up once. V gene TRBV18 combines with J gene TRBJ2-5; TRBD2 might be the D (5 bases). The CDR3 length is 16 residues. The V gene's germline CDR1 is KGHSH and CDR2 LQKENI. V gave up 1 base and J gave up 2 bases, with 14 bases separating them. CDR3 protein: CASSPLPLGRQETQYF. DNA for the CDR3: TGTGCCAGCTCACCACTCCCCCTGGGGAGACAAGAGACCCAGTACTTC.

This chain joins TRBV11-2 and TRBJ2-7; 8 nucleotides line up with TRBD2. Germline V gives CDR1 SGHAT, CDR2 FQNNGV. Trimming removed 0 bases from V and 0 bases from J; junction bases left unmatched: 7. The CDR3 length is 17 residues. The chain's CDR3 is CASSLDREGRTSYEQYF. DNA of the CDR3: TGTGCCAGCAGCTTAGATCGGGAGGGGAGGACCTCCTACGAGCAGTACTTC.